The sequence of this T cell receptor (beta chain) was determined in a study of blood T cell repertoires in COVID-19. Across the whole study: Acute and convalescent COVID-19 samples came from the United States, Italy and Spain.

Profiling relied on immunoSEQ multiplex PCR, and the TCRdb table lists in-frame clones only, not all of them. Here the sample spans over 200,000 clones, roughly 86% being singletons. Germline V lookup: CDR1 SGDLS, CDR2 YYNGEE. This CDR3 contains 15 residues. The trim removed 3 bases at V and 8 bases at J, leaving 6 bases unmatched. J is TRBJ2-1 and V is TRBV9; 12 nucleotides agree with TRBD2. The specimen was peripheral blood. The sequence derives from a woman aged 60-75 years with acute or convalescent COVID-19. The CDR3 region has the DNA TGTGCCAGCAGCGACGGACTAGCGGGATTTTATGAGCAGTTCTTC. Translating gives CASSDGLAGFYEQFF.